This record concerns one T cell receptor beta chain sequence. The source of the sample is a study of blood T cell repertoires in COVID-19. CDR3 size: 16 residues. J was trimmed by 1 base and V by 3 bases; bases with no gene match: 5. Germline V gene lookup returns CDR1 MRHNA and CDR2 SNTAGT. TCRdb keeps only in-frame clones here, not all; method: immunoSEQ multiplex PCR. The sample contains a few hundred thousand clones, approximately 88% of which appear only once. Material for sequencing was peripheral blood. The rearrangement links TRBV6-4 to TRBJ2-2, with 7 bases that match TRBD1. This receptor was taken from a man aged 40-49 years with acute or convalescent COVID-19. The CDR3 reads CASSEGAGGNTGELFF. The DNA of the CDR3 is TGTGCCAGCAGTGAAGGCGCAGGGGGGAACACCGGGGAGCTGTTTTTT.